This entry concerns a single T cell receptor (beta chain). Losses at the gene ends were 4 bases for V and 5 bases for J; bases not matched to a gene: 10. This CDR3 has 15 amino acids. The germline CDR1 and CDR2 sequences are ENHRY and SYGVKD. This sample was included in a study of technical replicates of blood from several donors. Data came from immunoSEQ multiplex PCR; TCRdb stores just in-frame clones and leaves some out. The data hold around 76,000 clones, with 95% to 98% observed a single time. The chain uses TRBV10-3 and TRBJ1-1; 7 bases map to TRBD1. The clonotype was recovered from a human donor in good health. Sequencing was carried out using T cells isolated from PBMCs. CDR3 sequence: CAISATGVEQTEAFF. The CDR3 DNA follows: TGTGCCATCAGTGCTACAGGGGTGGAGCAAACTGAAGCTTTCTTT.